One sample yielded the 19 T cell receptor beta chains listed below, sequenced in a study of blood T cells in healthy people across ages (dated by TCRdb to 2015 to 2017). Libraries came from 5' RACE. Sequencing used an Illumina HiSeq 2500. A second PCR of 7 to 11 cycles was run with a J-beta primer mix and a sample-barcoded 5' primer. TCRdb reworked the public reads: Q25 trimming with fastp, MiXCR clone assembly, productive beta chains retained. Records with the same CDR3 protein are collapsed into one entry carrying the most frequent genes and DNA. The sample contains a few hundred thousand distinct CDR3 sequences, over 45% of them found a single time. The ten largest clones add up to around 53% of the sample. Source material: blood. The receptors derive from a man in his sixties in good health.

Comment on this clonotype: Sequence at one end of the junction differs from germline and may be a read error. V is TRBV7-2 and J is TRBJ2-3; D is perhaps TRBD2 (5 bases). Germline lookup yields CDR1 SGHTA and CDR2 FQGNSA. This CDR3 is 17 amino acids long. The DNA of the CDR3 is TGTGCCGGCAGCGGTCGCCGGGCTCTGGGCGACGGGGATACGCAGTATTTT. Encoded protein: CAGSGRRALGDGDTQYF. The whole variable domain, filled in from reference TRBV7-2 and TRBJ2-3, reads GAGVSQSPSNKVTEKGKDVELRCDPISGHTALYWYRQSLGQGLEFLIYFQGNSAPDKSGLPSDRFSAERTGGSVSTLTIQRTQQEDSAVYLCAGSGRRALGDGDTQYFGPGTRLTVL.

V gene TRBV29-1 combines with J gene TRBJ2-1; 12 bases line up with TRBD2. TRBJ2-7 matches the DNA end more closely, so the J call is doubtful. Germline lookup yields CDR1 SQVTM and CDR2 ANQGSEA. This CDR3 contains 17 residues. In DNA form, the CDR3 reads TGCAGCGTTGAGGCAGGGGGTGGGCTAGCGGGAGGGAATGAGCAGTACTTC. This gives the protein CSVEAGGGLAGGNEQYF.

This sequence joins TRBV5-1 and TRBJ2-6, with 9 bases matching TRBD1. After removal of 4 bases from V and 0 bases from J, the junction contained 5 bases not matched to a gene. CDR3 length equals 17 residues. CDR1 and CDR2 (germline): SGHRS, YFSETQ. CDR3 DNA sequence: TGCGCCAGCAGCCTCGGGACAGGGCCCTCTGGGGCCAACGTCCTGACTTTC. Its translation is CASSLGTGPSGANVLTF.

The chain carries TRBV6-4 and TRBJ2-1; D is possibly TRBD2 (6 bases). CDR1 MRHNA and CDR2 SNTAGT come from the germline V gene. This CDR3 region has 12 residues. The V end was cut by 7 bases, the J end by 10 bases, with 14 bases between. CDR3 bases: TGTGCCAGCACCAGCGTGGCGGGGGAGCAGTTCTTC. Its protein is CASTSVAGEQFF.

CDR3 in amino acids: CASSQDRAGIYNEQFF. CDR3 in DNA: TGTGCCAGCAGCCAAGATAGGGCGGGGATCTACAATGAGCAGTTCTTC. This chain links TRBV14 with TRBJ2-1; the D gene is possibly TRBD2 (6 bases). CDR3 length: 16 residues. Trimming left V 0 bases short and J 3 bases short, with 12 bases between. Looked up from germline, CDR1 is SGHDN and CDR2 is FVKESK.

On this clonotype: A much larger clonotype is one base distant, so this may be a read error. The J gene is TRBJ2-5, the V gene TRBV6-4; weak D call: TRBD2 (7 bases). The V gene lost 5 bases and the J gene lost 11 bases, with 21 bases spanning the gap. Per germline, CDR1 MRHNA and CDR2 SNTAGT. CDR3 length: 14 amino acids. CDR3 DNA: TGTGCCAGCAGTAGGGGGGGCGGTTTGAATGAGCAGTACTTC. Translated, it gives CASSRGGGLNEQYF.

The genes are TRBV6-6 and TRBJ1-2, with D unclear. CDR1 and CDR2 (germline): MNHNY, SVGAGI (reference sequence). The V gene lost 8 bases and the J gene lost 9 bases, with 13 bases spanning the gap. This CDR3 is built from 11 residues. CDR3 residues: CASGRTVSYTF. In DNA, the CDR3 is TGTGCCAGCGGCCGCACGGTCAGCTACACCTTC.

The rearrangement links TRBV29-1 to TRBJ2-4; 12 bases align to TRBD2. Germline V lookup: CDR1 SQVTM, CDR2 ANQGSEA. CDR3 length equals 13 residues. Trimming at V came to 7 bases and at J to 7 bases, leaving 5 bases not matched to a gene. The chain's CDR3 is CSGRLAGENIQYF. DNA for the CDR3: TGCAGCGGAAGACTAGCGGGAGAGAACATTCAGTACTTC.

This chain uses TRBV4-2 with TRBJ2-3; D assignment may be TRBD1 or TRBD2 (5 bases each). Trimming stripped 7 bases from V and 4 bases from J, with 21 bases between. The CDR3 extends over 16 amino acids. Germline CDR1 and CDR2: LGHNA and YNFKEQ. The CDR3 loop is CASTEEAVRGPDTQYF. The CDR3 coding sequence is TGTGCCAGCACCGAAGAGGCGGTACGGGGCCCAGATACGCAGTATTTT.

The chain carries TRBV20-1 and TRBJ2-6; either TRBD1 or TRBD2 may supply D (7 bases each). CDR1 and CDR2 from the germline V gene are DFQATT and SNEGSKA (reference sequence). Trimming stripped 6 bases from V and 0 bases from J, with 15 bases between. This CDR3 is built from 16 residues. For the CDR3, the DNA is TGCAGTGCCGAGACAGGGAGGGGCTCTGGGGCCAACGTCCTGACTTTC. Encoded protein: CSAETGRGSGANVLTF.

The genes are TRBV5-1 and TRBJ2-4; TRBD1 agrees at 9 bases. The end of the DNA fits TRBJ2-7 better, so the J call may be wrong. This CDR3 is 15 amino acids long. Germline V lookup: CDR1 SGHRS, CDR2 YFSETQ. The CDR3 DNA follows: TGCGCCAGCAGCCCGGGTGGGACAGGGTACTACGAGCAGTACTTC. This gives the protein CASSPGGTGYYEQYF.

This clonotype came up a few times. The chain is built from TRBV7-2 and TRBJ2-7; D possibly corresponds to TRBD2 (6 bases). Germline CDR1 SGHTA, CDR2 FQGNSA. This CDR3 contains 15 residues. V was cut by 5 bases and J by 2 bases, with 16 bases left in between. Written as DNA, the CDR3 is TGTGCCAGCAGCCCTTTCCGACTAGAGACCTACGAGCAGTACTTC. The encoded protein is CASSPFRLETYEQYF.

This clonotype was picked up many times. Germline and junction disagree at one end, which may indicate a read error. The chain has TRBV7-3 and TRBJ1-1; D is unclear. The CDR3 has 13 amino acids. Looked up from germline, CDR1 is SGHTA and CDR2 is FQGTGA. The CDR3 here is CASSLSGNTEAFF. For the CDR3, the DNA is TGCGCCAGCAGCTTATCCGGGAACACTGAAGCTTTCTTT.

The chain employs TRBV5-1 and TRBJ2-3; 10 bases map to TRBD2. This CDR3 is 15 amino acids long. V was pared by 3 bases and J by 1 base, with 2 bases of the junction left unmatched. Looked up from germline, CDR1 is SGHRS and CDR2 is YFSETQ. CDR3 nucleotide sequence: TGCGCCAGCAGCTCCGGACTAGCGGGCACAGATACGCAGTATTTT. It is translated as CASSSGLAGTDTQYF.

Points on this clonotype: At one end the junction does not follow the germline gene, possibly because of a read error. The chain has TRBV9 and TRBJ2-5, with D unclear. This CDR3 spans 11 amino acids. Germline CDR1 and CDR2: SGDLS and YYNGEE. This chain's CDR3 is CAGSAQETQYF. DNA for the CDR3: TGTGCCGGCAGCGCCCAAGAGACCCAGTACTTC.

J is TRBJ1-5 and V is TRBV4-2, with 11 nucleotides matching TRBD1. CDR3 length equals 16 residues. With V trimmed by 2 bases and J by 2 bases, 2 bases remained unmatched. Germline values: CDR1 LGHNA, CDR2 YNFKEQ. This CDR3 reads CASSQPGQGGNQPQHF. In DNA, the CDR3 is TGTGCCAGCAGCCAACCGGGACAGGGGGGCAATCAGCCCCAGCATTTT.

This clonotype has just a few counts. This chain uses TRBV20-1 with TRBJ2-7, with 7 bases matching TRBD2. Germline-derived CDR1 and CDR2 are DFQATT and SNEGSKA (reference sequence). The CDR3 loop spans 15 amino acids. The trim removed 0 bases at V and 3 bases at J, leaving 8 bases unmatched. The chain's CDR3 is CSARDTAGSLYEQYF. CDR3 nucleotide sequence: TGCAGTGCTAGAGACACAGCGGGATCCCTCTACGAGCAGTACTTC.

CDR3: CASSPRDRGSYNEQFF. The CDR3 DNA follows: TGTGCCAGCAGCCCCCGGGACAGGGGGTCCTACAATGAGCAGTTCTTC. The V gene is TRBV5-4, the J gene TRBJ2-1; 11 bases align to TRBD1. CDR1 SGHNT and CDR2 YYREEE come from the germline V gene (reference sequence). Germline trimming cut 4 bases from V and 1 base from J; bases unmatched to any gene: 4. The CDR3 length is 16 residues. The full variable domain, in which reference TRBV5-4 and TRBJ2-1 provide the parts outside the CDR3, is ETGVTQSPTHLIKTRGQQVTLRCSSQSGHNTVSWYQQALGQGPQFIFQYYREEENGRGNFPPRFSGLQFPNYSSELNVNALELDDSALYLCASSPRDRGSYNEQFFGPGTRLTVL.

This clonotype showed up just a few times. V usage is TRBV29-1 and J usage is TRBJ2-2; D remains ambiguous. V was cut by 2 bases and J by 1 base, with 11 bases left in between. The CDR3 is made up of 15 amino acids. The germline gives CDR1 SQVTM, CDR2 ANQGSEA. The CDR3 spells CSVERDTRNTGELFF. The CDR3, as DNA: TGCAGCGTTGAAAGAGACACTCGGAACACCGGGGAGCTGTTTTTT.